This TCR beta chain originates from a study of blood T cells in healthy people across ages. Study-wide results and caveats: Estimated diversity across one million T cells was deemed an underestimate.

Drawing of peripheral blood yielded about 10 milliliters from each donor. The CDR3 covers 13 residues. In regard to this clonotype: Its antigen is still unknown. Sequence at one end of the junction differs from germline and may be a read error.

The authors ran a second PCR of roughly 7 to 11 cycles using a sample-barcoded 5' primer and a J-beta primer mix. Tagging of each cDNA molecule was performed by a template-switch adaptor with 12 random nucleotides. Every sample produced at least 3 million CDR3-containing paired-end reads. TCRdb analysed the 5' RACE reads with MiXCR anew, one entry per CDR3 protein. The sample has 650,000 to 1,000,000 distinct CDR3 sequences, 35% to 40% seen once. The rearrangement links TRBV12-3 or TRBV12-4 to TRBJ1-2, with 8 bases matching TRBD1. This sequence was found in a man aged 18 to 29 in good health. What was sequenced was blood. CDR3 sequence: CAGSPQGAWGYTF. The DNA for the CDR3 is TGTGCCGGCAGTCCGCAGGGGGCTTGGGGCTACACCTTC.